Below are 29 T cell receptor beta chains sequenced from a single sample in a study of blood T cells in healthy people across ages. PCR was performed a second time for about 7 to 12 cycles using a sample-barcoded 5' primer and a J-beta primer mix. Each CDR3 protein is one row after TCRdb ran MiXCR on the 5' RACE reads. In the table there are around 1.5 million distinct CDR3 sequences, 30% to 35% of which are singletons. Source material: blood. The receptors originated from a woman aged 25 to 39 in good health.

This clonotype was picked up many times. This chain connects TRBV5-6 to TRBJ2-7, with D unresolved. This CDR3 is 13 amino acids long. V dropped 0 bases and J dropped 6 bases, with 10 bases sitting between them. In germline, CDR1 is SGHDT, CDR2 YYEEEE. CDR3 amino acids: CASSLGVSSEQYF. In DNA, the CDR3 is TGTGCCAGCAGCTTGGGGGTTAGTTCCGAGCAGTACTTC.

V is TRBV14 and J is TRBJ1-4; D gene unclear. This CDR3 is 13 amino acids long. The V gene lost 4 bases and the J gene lost 12 bases, with 15 bases spanning the gap. CDR1 is SGHDN and CDR2 is FVKESK in the germline V gene. CDR3 nucleotide sequence: TGTGCCAGCAGCCTGAACGCGTGGGCTGAACTGTTTTTT. Amino acids: CASSLNAWAELFF.

This clonotype has at least ten counts. The gene calls are TRBV29-1 and TRBJ2-1; D is uncertain. This CDR3 spans 15 amino acids. CDR1 SQVTM and CDR2 ANQGSEA come from the germline V gene. V was pared by 1 base and J by 0 bases, with 10 bases between. CDR3 in amino acids: CSVEGTQSSYNEQFF. The DNA of the CDR3 is TGCAGCGTTGAAGGTACGCAGAGCTCCTACAATGAGCAGTTCTTC.

V usage is TRBV10-3 and J usage is TRBJ2-3; 13 bases align to TRBD2. This CDR3 has 16 amino acids. Germline CDR1 ENHRY, CDR2 SYGVKD. Trimming removed 7 bases from V and 4 bases from J; junction bases left unmatched: 8. DNA of the CDR3: TGTGCCATCAAGGGGACTAGCGGGAAGAGCGCAGATACGCAGTATTTT. This translates into CAIKGTSGKSADTQYF.

This clonotype was seen only a few times. The rearrangement uses TRBV20-1 and TRBJ2-5, with 7 positions matching TRBD2. The CDR3 consists of 17 residues. CDR1 DFQATT and CDR2 SNEGSKA come from the germline V gene (reference sequence). Trimming took 0 bases from V and 3 from J; bases not matched to a gene: 13. CDR3 in DNA: TGCAGTGCTAGAGAGTCCCCGTATGGGCGGGGGAAAGAGACCCAGTACTTC. Translating gives CSARESPYGRGKETQYF.

The sample holds a few counts of this clonotype. The rearrangement uses TRBV21-1 and TRBJ1-2. TRBV21-1 has pseudogene status. There are 13 residues in the CDR3. Here the CDR3 DNA reads TGTGCCAGCAGCAAGGGCCTTAACTATGGCTACACCTTC. It yields the protein CASSKGLNYGYTF.

This clonotype came up a few times. The chain employs TRBV7-9 and TRBJ2-1, with D perhaps matching TRBD2 (5 bases). The CDR3 is 15 amino acids. Trimming cost V 5 bases and J 3 bases, with 14 bases left between them. CDR1 is SEHNR, CDR2 FQNEAQ, per germline (reference sequence). The CDR3 nucleotides read TGTGCCAGCAGCAACCGGGTAGGGAGCTACAATGAGCAGTTCTTC. As protein: CASSNRVGSYNEQFF.

This clonotype showed up many times. The chain is built from TRBV29-1 and TRBJ2-1; TRBD2 is a possible D gene (5 bases). This CDR3 has 14 amino acids. Germline CDR1 and CDR2: SQVTM and ANQGSEA. Trimming removed 0 bases at V and 5 bases at J, with 11 bases between. CDR3 bases: TGCAGCGTTGAAGATCTTGAGGGCCACAATGAGCAGTTCTTC. The encoded protein is CSVEDLEGHNEQFF.

The V gene is TRBV7-9, the J gene TRBJ2-5, with D possibly TRBD1 on 5 matching bases. The CDR3 runs to 16 residues. Deletions cut 1 base from V and 1 base from J, with 13 bases between. Germline V gene sequence: CDR1 SEHNR, CDR2 FQNEAQ (reference sequence). The CDR3 DNA reads TGTGCCAGCAGCTTAGGTGACAGACCGAGCCAAGAGACCCAGTACTTC. Its protein is CASSLGDRPSQETQYF. Full variable domain (remainder filled in from reference TRBV7-9 and TRBJ2-5): DTGVSQNPRHKITKRGQNVTFRCDPISEHNRLYWYRQTLGQGPEFLTYFQNEAQLEKSRLLSDRFSAERPKGSFSTLEIQRTEQGDSAMYLCASSLGDRPSQETQYFGPGTRLLVL.

The chain joins TRBV20-1 to TRBJ2-1; D unresolved. Deletions cut 7 bases from V and 4 bases from J, with 17 bases between. In germline, CDR1 is DFQATT, CDR2 SNEGSKA (reference sequence). This CDR3 spans 14 amino acids. The CDR3 protein is CSVRGPTPYNEQFF. In DNA form, the CDR3 reads TGCAGTGTCCGAGGACCTACCCCTTACAATGAGCAGTTCTTC.

The gene calls are TRBV19 and TRBJ2-1; a weak D match, TRBD2 (6 bases). The CDR3 consists of 13 residues. The V end lost 8 bases, the J end lost 9 bases, and 17 bases lay between the germline ends. Per germline, CDR1 LNHDA and CDR2 SQIVND (reference sequence). The CDR3 loop reads CASGPGVASEQFF. The DNA for the CDR3 is TGTGCCAGTGGTCCGGGGGTTGCTAGTGAGCAGTTCTTC.

This clonotype was detected once. The chain is built from TRBV30 and TRBJ1-1, with D unresolved. V dropped 2 bases and J dropped 4 bases, with 11 bases sitting between them. CDR3 length equals 13 residues. Germline CDR1 is GTSNPN and CDR2 is SVGIG (reference sequence). The CDR3 spells CAWSKSWGTEAFF. CDR3 in DNA: TGTGCCTGGAGTAAGTCTTGGGGCACTGAAGCTTTCTTT.

This clonotype was detected only a few times. This chain uses TRBV6-2 or TRBV6-3 with TRBJ2-7; D possibly matches TRBD1 or TRBD2 (6 bases each). V was shortened by 6 bases and J by 6 bases, with 12 bases between the two germline ends. The CDR3 has 12 residues. Germline values: CDR1 MNHEY, CDR2 SVGEGT. CDR3 loop: CASRVGGGEQYF. In DNA form, the CDR3 reads TGTGCCAGCAGAGTAGGGGGAGGCGAGCAGTACTTC.

This clonotype was seen a handful of times. The gene calls are TRBV7-3 and TRBJ2-3; 9 bases fit TRBD1. The CDR3 contains 16 residues. V was pared by 1 base and J by 2 bases, with 4 bases of the junction left unmatched. Germline CDR1 reads SGHTA; CDR2 reads FQGTGA. The chain's CDR3 is CASSLRGTGTTDTQYF. In DNA, the CDR3 is TGTGCCAGCAGCTTAAGAGGGACAGGGACCACAGATACGCAGTATTTT. The variable domain in full, with the rest retrieved from reference TRBV7-3 and TRBJ2-3, is GAGVSQTPSNKVTEKGKYVELRCDPISGHTALYWYRQSLGQGPEFLIYFQGTGAADDSGLPNDRFFAVRPEGSVSTLKIQRTERGDSAVYLCASSLRGTGTTDTQYFGPGTRLTVL.

Turning to this clonotype: This clone may be a read error of a much larger clone one base away. The chain recombines TRBV7-6 with TRBJ2-3, with 8 bases that match TRBD2. CDR1 is SGHVS and CDR2 is FNYEAQ in the germline V gene. The CDR3 has 14 residues. J gave up 3 bases and V 3 bases, and 2 bases lay outside the gene matches. As DNA, the CDR3 is TGTGCCAGCAGCTTTAGCGGGGTAACAGATACGCAGTATTTT. The encoded protein is CASSFSGVTDTQYF.

This clonotype was detected only a few times. The rearrangement uses TRBV10-3 and TRBJ2-1; a possible D gene is TRBD1 (6 bases). The CDR3 consists of 14 residues. Germline CDR1 ENHRY, CDR2 SYGVKD. Trimming removed 10 bases at V and 7 bases at J, with 20 bases between. CDR3 loop: CATGSGVRKNEQFF. The CDR3, as DNA: TGTGCCACCGGTTCAGGGGTTCGGAAAAATGAGCAGTTCTTC.

About this clonotype: A read error may produce the germline difference seen at one junction end. The rearrangement links TRBV6-1 to TRBJ2-1; 11 bases line up with TRBD1. Germline CDR1 reads MNHNS; CDR2 reads SASEGT. The CDR3 contains 14 residues. CDR3 sequence reads: CASSVDRGLNGQFF. Written as DNA, the CDR3 is TGTGCCAGCAGTGTGGACAGGGGGCTCAATGGGCAGTTCTTC.

This chain connects TRBV10-3 to TRBJ2-7, with 9 positions matching TRBD1. V was pared by 10 bases and J by 3 bases, with 16 bases of the junction left unmatched. Per the germline V gene, CDR1 is ENHRY and CDR2 is SYGVKD. The CDR3 has 16 amino acids. CDR3 protein: CATLGQGEYRGYEQYF. As DNA, the CDR3 is TGTGCCACTTTGGGACAGGGCGAATATCGAGGCTACGAGCAGTACTTC.

The genes are TRBV7-2 and TRBJ2-1; unclear D gene. Germline V lookup: CDR1 SGHTA, CDR2 FQGNSA. Trimming took off 1 base at V and 8 bases at J, with 9 bases between the two ends. This CDR3 has 13 amino acids. As DNA, the CDR3 is TGTGCCAGCAGCTTAGAACTCTTTCATGAGCAGTTCTTC. Protein: CASSLELFHEQFF.

The CDR3 coding sequence is TGTGCCAGCAGTTTCGCAACAGGGCAGCTTCAGTACTTC. Translated, it gives CASSFATGQLQYF. The chain couples TRBV12-3 or TRBV12-4 to TRBJ2-4; perhaps TRBD1 as D (6 bases). The CDR3 length is 13 residues. With 3 bases removed from V and 11 bases from J, the gap between germline ends came to 14 bases.

This chain connects TRBV5-1 to TRBJ2-5; no clear D. Germline assignment: CDR1 SGHRS and CDR2 YFSETQ. This CDR3 comprises 15 residues. V lost 0 bases to trimming and J lost 0 bases, with 9 bases between them. CDR3 in DNA: TGCGCCAGCAGCTTGGGAGTTAGGTACCAAGAGACCCAGTACTTC. Its protein is CASSLGVRYQETQYF.

This clonotype was observed many times. The chain recombines TRBV20-1 with TRBJ2-7, with TRBD1 matching 9 bases. This CDR3 spans 14 amino acids. Trimming cost V 3 bases and J 7 bases; bases outside gene matches: 10. Germline values: CDR1 DFQATT, CDR2 SNEGSKA (reference sequence). In nucleotides, the CDR3 is TGCAGTGCTAGGCCGTTAAGGACAGGGGATGAGCAGTACTTC. This codes for CSARPLRTGDEQYF.

The chain links TRBV5-1 to TRBJ2-1, with 9 nucleotides matching TRBD1. Germline assignment: CDR1 SGHRS and CDR2 YFSETQ. J was trimmed by 8 bases and V by 3 bases; bases with no gene match: 12. This CDR3 has 16 residues. CDR3 residues: CASSSVPGQGSHEQFF. CDR3 bases: TGCGCCAGCAGCTCAGTCCCGGGACAGGGTTCTCATGAGCAGTTCTTC.

This clonotype was seen only a few times. This chain joins TRBV12-3 or TRBV12-4 and TRBJ2-3; 9 nucleotides match TRBD2. The CDR3 runs 15 residues. V lost 8 bases to trimming and J lost 1 base; unmatched junction nucleotides: 7. The DNA of the CDR3 is TGTGCCAGCGGACGACTAGCGGCTGGCACAGATACGCAGTATTTT. It encodes CASGRLAAGTDTQYF.

The CDR3 region is CSAQGGINQPQHF. The CDR3 region has the DNA TGCAGTGCCCAGGGGGGGATTAATCAGCCCCAGCATTTT. The chain is built from TRBV20-1 and TRBJ1-5, with TRBD1 matching over 7 bases. Trimming at V came to 6 bases and at J to 4 bases, leaving 6 bases not matched to a gene. CDR1 and CDR2 from the germline V gene are DFQATT and SNEGSKA (reference sequence). The CDR3 is 13 residues long.

This clonotype turned up a few times. The genes are TRBV28 and TRBJ2-7; D call uncertain. Germline V lookup: CDR1 MDHEN, CDR2 SYDVKM. CDR3 length: 14 amino acids. The V and J ends lost 2 bases and 6 bases respectively, with 14 bases between them. CDR3 coding DNA: TGTGCCAGCAGTTTAAGGGCGACAAACTCCGAGCAGTACTTC. Amino acids: CASSLRATNSEQYF.

This chain connects TRBV20-1 to TRBJ2-3, with D hard to call. This CDR3 is built from 17 residues. Germline V gene data show CDR1 as DFQATT and CDR2 as SNEGSKA (reference sequence). V gave up 3 bases and J gave up 3 bases, with 22 bases separating them. The CDR3 nucleotides are TGCAGTGCTAGTCCCCCGCACATTTCTCGATGGACAGATACGCAGTATTTT. Residues: CSASPPHISRWTDTQYF.

The table lists this clonotype with a few counts. The genes are TRBV15 and TRBJ2-6; D is unclear. CDR3 length: 15 amino acids. Germline V CDR1 and CDR2: LNHNV, YYDKDF (reference sequence). Trimming took 0 bases from V and 1 from J, leaving 4 bases between them. This chain's CDR3 is CATSRDYSGANVLTF. CDR3 nucleotide sequence: TGTGCCACCAGCAGAGATTATTCTGGGGCCAACGTCCTGACTTTC.

In its sample, this clonotype was seen many times. This chain links TRBV20-1 with TRBJ2-1; possibly TRBD1 for D (6 bases). Germline CDR1 reads DFQATT; CDR2 reads SNEGSKA (reference sequence). There are 14 residues in the CDR3. V was shortened by 2 bases and J by 2 bases, with 10 bases between the two germline ends. CDR3 region: CSARNRVPYNEQFF. The CDR3 region has the DNA TGCAGTGCTAGAAACAGGGTCCCCTACAATGAGCAGTTCTTC.